Sequencing of this TCR beta chain was carried out in a study of cytomegalovirus exposure and HLA in healthy donors. Per the germline V gene, CDR1 is ENHRY and CDR2 is SYGVKD. The V and J ends lost 5 bases and 2 bases respectively, with 18 bases between them. This CDR3 is built from 16 residues. A word on this clone: Its antigen is as yet unknown.

Study results and limitations: The study assumed roughly uniform donor sequencing depth for presence/absence analyses.

PCR primers comprised 60 Vbeta and 13 Jbeta primers. The method was immunoSEQ multiplex PCR; TCRdb's version includes in-frame clones alone and lacks a portion of them. The sample gives 150,000 to 160,000 clones, approximately 74% of which show up once; approximately 2.3% is in the top ten. The sequence came from a man younger than 45 in good health and CMV-seronegative. The chain is built from TRBV10-3 and TRBJ2-5; possibly TRBD2 for D (7 bases). The specimen sequenced was PBMCs. This CDR3 is CAISTPGGGGQETQYF. Written as DNA, the CDR3 is TGTGCCATCAGTACCCCCGGGGGAGGGGGACAAGAGACCCAGTACTTC.